The entry below describes one T cell receptor beta chain. The antigen it binds to is not known. Base qualities are missing; no much larger clone stands one base away. This sample is drawn from a study of cytomegalovirus exposure and HLA in healthy donors (dated by TCRdb to between 2016 and 2019). Context from the whole study: In an earlier analysis of under 600 of the donors, approximately 300 Gb of sequence data and 90 million to 120 million unique TCR beta sequences from 150 million to 200 million T cells were reported. An early release that covered some 640 HLA-typed donors contained about 300 gigabases of sequencing data and 70 million to 100 million unique TCR sequences. Of the approximately 370 genotyped donors, 81% were placed in the genetic ancestry cluster associated with self-reported Caucasian donors. The study was designed to test whether signatures of past pathogen exposure could be identified by cataloging public T cell receptors. The study used immunosequencing to profile the T cell repertoires of more than 650 subjects and linked those repertoires to cytomegalovirus serostatus. In addition to the first cohort of approximately 670 subjects, a separate validation cohort of around 110 different subjects was used. To predict cytomegalovirus infection status, the study brought together high-throughput TCR immunosequencing, statistical association of individual TCRs with disease status, and machine learning. To study patterns of TCR occurrence, a later analysis re-analyzed previously published TCR beta repertoires from 550 to 800 donors and added high-resolution HLA genotyping. The later analysis used no new phenotypic data to find candidate immune exposures, relying instead on TCR beta sequences and their occurrence across donors. To decide whether each TCR beta V gene segment behaved as functional or pseudogenic, an earlier analysis of approximately 590 of the donors relied on high-throughput TCR beta sequencing. Donor age, sex, ethnicity and CMV serostatus were collected together with the repertoire data. In a later genetic analysis, genome-wide SNP genotypes for 398 of the 666 donors were used, and that subset was treated as a discovery cohort. All discovery cohort repertoires had been generated on a single sequencing platform. HLA typing covered class I and class II loci at four-digit resolution. Typing coverage varied by locus: about 620-630 donors for A, B, C, DRB1 and DQB1; approximately 500 for DQA1; about 600 for DPA1; roughly 470 for DPB1. Roughly 5 DR-DQ haplotypes were handled as single units for association and clustering because linkage in the cohort was strong. Among 300 to 450 genotyped donors of the cohort, an average of 235,054 unique TCR beta nucleotide sequences were sequenced per donor, around 18% of them non-productive. Findings and caveats that apply to the study as a whole: In an earlier analysis of over 550 of the donors, most TCR beta V segments were observed in productive rearrangements about 90% or about 30% of the time, broadly matching IMGT annotations. Because the 87-base-pair reads could not distinguish some IMGT-functional V segments, including TRBV6-2 and TRBV6-3, those segments were excluded. In a later analysis, most CMV-associated TCR beta chains were found to appear HLA-restricted, with HLA associations seemingly driven largely by CMV exposure. It was suggested by the authors that the approach could potentially be generalized to other disease states and immunological phenotypes. A further reported finding was that TCR beta sequences accurately predicted the HLA-A and HLA-B alleles for most subjects in the first cohort. Because counts were too low, under 20 rarely observed V segments, including chromosome 9 orphons, were left out of the earlier analysis of approximately 500 of the donors. Most TCR sequences were seen in very few donors, while some public TCRs were found in many individuals. At a false discovery rate of 0.05, a later analysis linked fewer than 20,000 TCR beta sequences to specific HLA alleles. An association between a missense DCLRE1C variant and V-gene and J-gene trimming of TCR beta chains was found in a later genetic analysis and replicated in an independent cohort. The only immune exposure information available for the cohort was CMV serostatus. When HLA alleles, especially DR and DQ, strongly co-occurred, TCR associations were difficult to assign to individual alleles. A few of the identified cytomegalovirus-associated TCR beta chains were confirmed in vitro to be specific for cytomegalovirus antigens. Correlated functional status among segregating V segments might reflect linkage disequilibrium, but an unknown experimental factor could not be ruled out. Compared with the approximately 720-donor mean, donors in an Asian-associated ancestry cluster had fewer N-insertions in productive TCRs, according to a later genetic analysis. In a later analysis, HLA-associated TCR beta chains were found to be more clonally expanded and to have lower generation probabilities than equally common non-associated chains. The classifier was reported to diagnose cytomegalovirus status with high specificity and sensitivity in both the original cohort and the validation cohort. In a later analysis, the rate of TCR association differed among HLA loci, with DRB1 alleles having the most associated TCRs and HLA-C alleles having the fewest. Because HLA typing was unavailable for some donors at each locus, only the typed subset was used in association tests. A cluster of highly shared sequence variants was judged likely to represent a technical artifact of the sequencing pipeline. The study listed around 160 TCR beta chains as associated with cytomegalovirus. Roughly uniform sequencing depth across donors was assumed in presence/absence analyses, although this assumption may not hold. In a later analysis, several top co-occurrence clusters were reported to appear linked to parvovirus B19, influenza, CMV and Epstein-Barr virus. The cohort was sequenced for TCR beta chains only, and without alpha or paired-chain data the features that could be detected were limited.

CDR3 length: 16 amino acids, cysteine to phenylalanine. Only CDR3 DNA is held: 48 bases, read in frame from base 1. From a lookup of the germline V gene, CDR1 and CDR2 are MGHRA and YSYEKL. Trimming takes 0 bases from V and 0 bases from J, and the germline ends sit 9 bases apart. Receptors were amplified or captured by the immunoSEQ multiplex PCR assay. For the multiplex PCR, a mixture combining 60 forward primers for TCR Vbeta segments and 13 reverse primers for TCR Jbeta segments was used. The CDR3 region of rearranged TCR beta genes was amplified from genomic DNA with a multiplex PCR assay. Amplified TCR beta libraries were sequenced as 87-base-pair reads on the Illumina HiSeq System. The authors' analysis ran thus. A later analysis tallied 75 million to 95 million unique TCR beta chains across the 610 or so repertoires, and 10 million to 11 million of those chains were shared by two or more donors. Raw reads were error-corrected and collapsed into unique sequences by a nearest-neighbor algorithm in which closely related sequences were merged to remove PCR and sequencing errors. To assign V, D and J gene segments, CDR3 sequences were aligned to IMGT reference sequences. Each retained sequence needed at least a six-nucleotide match to both a V gene segment and a J gene segment. A rearrangement counted as productive if the CDR3 had no stop codons and remained in frame with V and J, and every other rearrangement counted as non-productive. Following IMGT convention, CDR3 was defined as the stretch from the second conserved V-encoded cysteine to the conserved J-encoded phenylalanine. The earlier analysis of fewer than 750 of the donors excluded sequences that lacked an unambiguous match to a single V gene segment. An earlier analysis of 450 to 650 of the donors called V segments functional above 56.7% productive rearrangements and segregating when the between-donor standard deviation exceeded 5%. A statistical classification framework was built for diagnosing cytomegalovirus status from the catalog of TCR beta chain sequences. In a later analysis, V and J genes were assigned by comparing TCR nucleotide sequences against IMGT/GENE-DB human TR gene sequences. A later analysis assigned CDR3 sequences and most-parsimonious VDJ recombination scenarios with the TCRdist pipeline. A later analysis defined each TCR beta chain by its CDR3 amino acid sequence plus V-gene family, and excluded reads lacking a unique V-gene family. To address suspected cross-contamination and a sequencing artifact, a later analysis removed a few hundred highly shared, low-generation-probability nucleotide sequences. For each public chain, a later analysis derived a clonal expansion index from normalized ranks of inferred template counts within each repertoire. In a later analysis, generation probabilities were computed with a VDJ recombination model fitted to out-of-frame rearrangements, and the resulting probabilities were checked against IGoR. In a later analysis, TCR-TCR, TCR-HLA and TCR-CMV co-occurrence was scored with hypergeometric tests, and a repertoire-size bias correction was applied to TCR pairs. False discovery rates were estimated in a later analysis by permuting HLA or CMV assignments 20 times. A later analysis grouped co-occurring TCRs with DBSCAN, adding TCRdist sequence similarity when clustering within HLA-allele-positive subsets. Repertoires with fewer than 30,000 or more than 120,000 public chains, plus five repertoires with anomalous nucleotide sharing, were excluded from co-occurrence clustering. This immuneACCESS table, as held by TCRdb, lists in-frame sequences with V and J called but not all clones. Of the missing ones, under half trace to an unresolved V gene in checked studies; the others have no known cause. For V, J and clone size, that table is used; D and trimming come from the DNA. The sample table lists around 150,000 clones, roughly 80% of them with a count of one. About 3.8% of the sample belongs to the ten largest clones.

The cohort consisted of some 670 healthy bone marrow donors. At the time of sampling, all cohort members were nominally healthy, though unrecorded immune exposures were likely present. The donor tested CMV seropositive, placing the donor among the 289 seropositive members of the cohort. Each donor provided a peripheral blood sample, and peripheral blood mononuclear cells were used for TCR beta sequencing. Genomic DNA was extracted from the blood cell samples with the Qiagen DNeasy Blood Extraction Kit. The material sequenced was PBMCs. The chain joins TRBV4-1 to TRBJ1-3, with no confident D gene call. This TCR came from a man between 50 and 59 years old in good health and CMV-seropositive. Here the CDR3 is given as CASSQDQRVSGNTIYF. The nucleotide sequence reads TGCGCCAGCAGCCAAGATCAGAGGGTCTCTGGAAACACCATATATTTT.